This entry lists 5 T cell receptor beta chains sequenced from one sample in a study of shared clonotypes between healthy human individuals. Cells designated naive CD8 were CD45RO-negative and were positively selected for CCR7, with terminally differentiated effector memory CD45RA+ cells excluded. Using immunoSEQ multiplex PCR, the repertoire was profiled, and TCRdb retains in-frame clones only, with some absent. Altogether just over 2,000,000 clones are present, less than 95% being singletons, with the ten largest covering 1.1%. Material: naive CD8+ T cells sorted from blood. The receptors shown here come from a man between 18 and 35 years old in good health.

The V and J genes are TRBV1 and TRBJ2-5; the table names TRBD1, a call not compared with the DNA. TRBV1 has pseudogene status. The CDR3 consists of 15 residues. For the CDR3, the DNA is TGCACCAGCAGCCAAATCGGACAGACCCAAGAGACCCAGTACTTC. This translates into CTSSQIGQTQETQYF.

CDR3 loop: CASSYGRRESDTQYF. The CDR3 DNA reads TGTGCCAGCAGTTACGGGCGGCGGGAATCAGATACGCAGTATTTT. This chain links TRBV6-5 with TRBJ2-3; maybe TRBD2 (6 bases). Trimming took 2 bases from V and 4 from J, leaving 13 bases between them. Germline values: CDR1 MNHEY, CDR2 SVGAGI. The CDR3 spans 15 residues.

V usage is TRBV28 and J usage is TRBJ2-7; 8 bases match TRBD1. The junction had 6 bases not matched to a gene; V was cut back by 8 bases and J by 0 bases. This CDR3 has 14 residues. The germline CDR1 and CDR2 sequences are MDHEN and SYDVKM. In DNA form, the CDR3 reads TGTGCCAGCTGTATTACAGGGGGCTCCTACGAGCAGTACTTC. Amino acid sequence: CASCITGGSYEQYF. Looking up the rest from reference TRBV28 and TRBJ2-7 gives the full variable domain: DVKVTQSSRYLVKRTGEKVFLECVQDMDHENMFWYRQDPGLGLRLIYFSYDVKMKEKGDIPEGYSVSREKKERFSLILESASTNQTSMYLCASCITGGSYEQYFGPGTRLTVT.

In the case of this clone: This sample includes further DNA sequences coding for the same CDR3. The chain recombines TRBV11-2 with TRBJ2-7, with a weak D call TRBD1 (5 bases). V was cut by 1 base and J by 6 bases, with 10 bases left in between. The CDR3 runs 13 residues. The germline gives CDR1 SGHAT, CDR2 FQNNGV. The CDR3 nucleotides read TGTGCCAGCAGCTTAGTAGGGCAGGGCGAGCAGTACTTC. Its translation is CASSLVGQGEQYF.

This clone occurred once. The rearrangement links TRBV7-9 to TRBJ1-2, with D perhaps matching TRBD1 (5 bases). Germline V gene data show CDR1 as SEHNR and CDR2 as FQNEAQ (reference sequence). The V and J ends lost 5 bases and 1 base respectively, with 17 bases between them. The CDR3 contains 16 residues. CDR3 amino acids: CASSLPGGGVNYGYTF. The CDR3 DNA is TGTGCCAGCAGCCTACCGGGGGGAGGGGTTAACTATGGCTACACCTTC.